What follows are 10 T cell receptor beta chains derived from one specimen sequenced in a study of molecular identifiers for immune sequencing clone quantification. TCRdb ran MiXCR on the PCR reads and lists one entry per CDR3 protein. The table lists roughly 320,000 distinct CDR3 sequences, 20% to 25% of them singletons. The sample comprised naive CD8+ T cells from blood, with Jurkat cell RNA spiked in. As for subset: FACS-sorted CD8+CD4-CCR7+CD45RA+ naive T cells. The receptors were gathered from a human donor in good health. Some libraries in this study had Jurkat cell RNA spiked in.

This clonotype was counted many times. The chain has TRBV12-3 or TRBV12-4 and TRBJ2-4, with D uncertain. The CDR3 consists of 16 residues. Between the trimmed V and J ends, which lost 5 bases and 2 bases, there was a span of 16 bases. The CDR3 nucleotides are TGTGCCAGCAGTCCTTTTCTGACTTCGACCAAAAACATTCAGTACTTC. This sequence encodes CASSPFLTSTKNIQYF.

Notes on this clonotype: A single base separates this from a much larger clone, so it may be a read error. V and J are TRBV7-6 and TRBJ1-4; 8 positions match TRBD1. CDR3 size: 14 residues. V was clipped by 4 bases and J by 7 bases; unmatched bases: 5. Germline V lookup: CDR1 SGHVS, CDR2 FNYEAQ. CDR3: CASSSQGDVEKLFF. The CDR3, as DNA: TGTGCCAGCAGCTCACAGGGGGATGTTGAAAAACTGTTTTTT.

This clonotype was counted a few times. J is TRBJ2-1 and V is TRBV4-3, with 11 bases aligning to TRBD2. Germline lookup yields CDR1 LGHNA and CDR2 YSLEER. V was clipped by 0 bases and J by 7 bases; unmatched bases: 8. This CDR3 is built from 17 residues. CDR3 coding DNA: TGCGCCAGCAGCCAAGATCTGGGGACTAGCGGAGTGAATGAGCAGTTCTTC. This sequence encodes CASSQDLGTSGVNEQFF.

With respect to this clonotype: A read error is possible here, since a much larger clone lies one base away. The rearrangement uses TRBV14 and TRBJ2-3; D perhaps matches TRBD1 (5 bases). Germline V gives CDR1 SGHDN, CDR2 FVKESK. Trimming took 0 bases from V and 4 from J, leaving 11 bases between them. The CDR3 loop spans 15 amino acids. The CDR3 loop is CASSQDLGDSDTQYF. The CDR3 DNA sequence: TGTGCCAGCAGCCAAGATCTAGGGGATTCAGATACGCAGTATTTT.

The table lists this clonotype with a few counts. CDR3 coding DNA: TGCGCCAGCAGCCCCACCCTAGCGGGGGGATACTACAATGAGCAGTTCTTC. Protein: CASSPTLAGGYYNEQFF. This chain connects TRBV4-1 to TRBJ2-1; 11 bases agree with TRBD2. Germline values: CDR1 MGHRA, CDR2 YSYEKL. The trim removed 4 bases at V and 3 bases at J, leaving 8 bases unmatched. There are 17 residues in the CDR3.

This clonotype has ten or more counts. The CDR3: CASSPGHPQPQHF. The CDR3 DNA is TGTGCCAGCAGCCCGGGACATCCCCAGCCCCAGCATTTT. The chain is built from TRBV7-9 and TRBJ1-5; possibly TRBD1 for D (6 bases). The CDR3 covers 13 residues. Trimming took off 5 bases at V and 7 bases at J, with 12 bases between the two ends. CDR1 SEHNR and CDR2 FQNEAQ come from the germline V gene (reference sequence).

Note on this clonotype: A much more abundant neighbour one base away suggests this may be a read error. The chain combines TRBV28 with TRBJ1-1, with a possible D match to TRBD1 (6 bases). The CDR3 contains 12 residues. The germline gives CDR1 MDHEN, CDR2 SYDVKM. DNA of the CDR3: TGTGGCAGCACCAACGGGGGGCCTGAAGCTTTCTTT. Its protein is CGSTNGGPEAFF.

This clonotype was seen only a few times. This chain links TRBV10-3 with TRBJ2-7; D not resolved. This CDR3 comprises 13 residues. Per germline, CDR1 ENHRY and CDR2 SYGVKD. Trimming removed 0 bases from V and 3 bases from J, with 6 bases in between. The CDR3 sequence: CAISESEVYEQYF. The CDR3 DNA is TGTGCCATCAGTGAGTCAGAGGTCTACGAGCAGTACTTC.

This clonotype was seen more than once but under ten times. This chain connects TRBV4-3 to TRBJ1-1, with D unclear. The CDR3 is 15 residues long. Germline V gene sequence: CDR1 LGHNA, CDR2 YSLEER. V lost 3 bases, J lost 1 base, and 12 bases lay in between. The CDR3 sequence: CASSQHSAGNTEAFF. CDR3 sequence (DNA): TGCGCCAGCAGCCAGCATAGCGCAGGGAACACTGAAGCTTTCTTT.

This clonotype has ten or more counts. The genes are TRBV4-1 and TRBJ2-7; weak D call: TRBD1 (5 bases). Germline assignment: CDR1 MGHRA and CDR2 YSYEKL. Deletions cut 1 base from V and 4 bases from J, with 11 bases between. The CDR3 sequence is 14 residues long. This CDR3 reads CASSQVVRDYEQYF. CDR3 nucleotides: TGCGCCAGCAGCCAAGTTGTCAGGGATTACGAGCAGTACTTC.